Reported below is one T cell receptor beta chain. Its antigen remains unknown. This sample is drawn from a study of tumor and adjacent non-tumor tissue in lung cancer. Study at large: Patients were aged roughly 30 to 76, fewer than twelve men and roughly five women, stage I to III. Around 4.2 million productive TCRbeta reads were obtained per sample on average.

RNA was extracted from bulk tissue without any cell sorting. General study results and limits: Significantly higher TCR diversity was found in tumor than normal lung. Tumor repertoires had a smaller top 100 clone share than normal lung.

V was trimmed by 11 bases and J by 12 bases, leaving 20 bases between them. Per germline, CDR1 MGHRA and CDR2 YSYEKL. This CDR3 is 12 amino acids long. TCRbeta libraries were built with three rounds of nested PCR, modified from ARM-PCR. A single record per CDR3 protein comes from TCRdb applying MiXCR to the multiplex PCR reads. The sample yields 75,000 to 95,000 distinct CDR3 sequences, roughly 72% seen once. Sequenced: lung tumor tissue. This sequence originates from a woman aged 40 to 50 with non-small cell lung cancer. This sequence joins TRBV4-1 and TRBJ2-1; D is possibly TRBD1 or TRBD2 (5 bases each). In DNA, the CDR3 is TGCGCCGGCGGCAAGAGGGGCCACCCGCAGTTCTTC. Protein product: CAGGKRGHPQFF.